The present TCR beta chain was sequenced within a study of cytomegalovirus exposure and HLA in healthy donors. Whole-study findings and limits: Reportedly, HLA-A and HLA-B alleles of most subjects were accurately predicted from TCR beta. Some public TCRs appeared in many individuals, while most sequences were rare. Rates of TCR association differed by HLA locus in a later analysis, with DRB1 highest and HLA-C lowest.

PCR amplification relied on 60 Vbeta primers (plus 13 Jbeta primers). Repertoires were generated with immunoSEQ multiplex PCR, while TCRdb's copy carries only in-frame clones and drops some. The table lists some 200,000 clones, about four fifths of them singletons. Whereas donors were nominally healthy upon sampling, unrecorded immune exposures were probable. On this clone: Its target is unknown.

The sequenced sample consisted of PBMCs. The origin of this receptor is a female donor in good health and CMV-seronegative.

The CDR3 loop is CASRAGNEQFF. CDR3 coding DNA: TGTGCCAGCAGAGCTGGCAATGAGCAGTTCTTC. The V gene is TRBV2, the J gene TRBJ2-1; D remains unclear. The CDR3 consists of 11 residues. Trimming pared 6 bases from V and 6 bases from J, leaving 6 bases between. Germline V gene sequence: CDR1 SNHLY, CDR2 FYNNEI. The variable domain in full, completed from reference TRBV2 and TRBJ2-1, reads EPEVTQTPSHQVTQMGQEVILRCVPISNHLYFYWYRQILGQKVEFLVSFYNNEISEKSEIFDDQFSVERPDGSNFTLKIRSTKLEDSAMYFCASRAGNEQFFGPGTRLTVL.